A selection of T cell receptor beta chains follows, all from one sample in a study of neurological immune-mediated disorders. Each CDR3 protein is one row after TCRdb ran MiXCR on the 5' RACE reads. In the table there are 50,000 to 55,000 distinct CDR3 sequences, over 9% of which are singletons. Sequencing was done on a sample of PBMCs. All receptors come from an older man with HTLV-1-associated myelopathy (HAM/TSP). CDR3s include the opening cysteine and the closing phenylalanine or tryptophan. The order of the fields is V gene, CDR3 length, D gene, CDR3 protein. A D gene is named only where the DNA matches it firmly.

>TRBV7-8|11|NA
CASSHDSPLHF
>TRBV5-6|16|NA
CASSLVASQVQNIQYF
>TRBV6-5|14|NA
CASSYSVPNTEAFF
>TRBV2|14|TRBD1
CASRGDSLSYEQYF
>TRBV20-1|11|NA
CARWRDTEAFF
>TRBV29-1|12|NA
CSVEFGGETQYF
>TRBV12-3/TRBV12-4|16|NA
CASSSENRGGNEKLFF
>TRBV28|15|NA
CASTISPASNYGYTF
>TRBV27|14|NA
CASRTTGFAGELFF
>TRBV6-5|15|TRBD1
CASSYSPRTGAEAFF
>TRBV5-1|15|TRBD1
CASSPGTGKNEKLFF
>TRBV5-1|15|NA
CASSLMGKPNNEQFF
>TRBV6-1|14|NA
CASSEAQGYQPQHF
>TRBV7-2|16|NA
CASSLRGGGINQPQHF
>TRBV19|12|NA
CARKIRAYEQYF
>TRBV5-1|13|NA
CASSFGVQEKLFF
>TRBV5-4|14|NA
CASSYQGRSYEQYF
>TRBV20-1|12|NA
CSASGHTDTQYF
>TRBV28|14|NA
CASTTRLTNEKLFF
>TRBV5-1|18|TRBD2
CASSKGRLAGGYTGELFF
>TRBV20-1|15|TRBD2
CSARGGGRGYNEQFF
>TRBV5-5|20|NA
CASSLRHRTTPSSSYNEQFF
>TRBV20-1|12|TRBD2
CSARTSGDTQYF
>TRBV5-1|15|NA
CASSLEGENYNEQFF
>TRBV27|16|TRBD2
CASTPTGTSGTGELFF
>TRBV12-3/TRBV12-4|12|NA
CASSFLSDTQYF
>TRBV24-1|14|NA
CATSDLTGGGGQYF
>TRBV5-6|15|TRBD1
CASSLGTGITDTQYF
>TRBV12-3/TRBV12-4|15|NA
CASRATGTTYNEQFF